The 9 T cell receptor beta chains reported below all come from one sample, sequenced in a study of T-cell memory formation after mild COVID-19. TCRdb ran MiXCR on the 5' RACE reads and lists one entry per CDR3 protein. The sample yields 450,000 to 650,000 distinct CDR3 sequences, approximately 21% seen once. Sequences were obtained from PBMCs or a T cell subset sorted from them (not recorded which). Source of these receptors: an adult woman who had mild COVID-19 (a few samples of this study predate the infection). Cell type and time point are not known.

The J gene is TRBJ2-3, the V gene TRBV7-9; no reliable D call. The CDR3 consists of 14 residues. Germline V gene sequence: CDR1 SEHNR, CDR2 FQNEAQ (reference sequence). V was trimmed by 2 bases and J by 0 bases, leaving 6 bases between them. Here the CDR3 DNA reads TGTGCCAGCAGCTTAATCGCTAGCACAGATACGCAGTATTTT. It is translated as CASSLIASTDTQYF. Variable domain in full (rest from reference TRBV7-9 and TRBJ2-3): DTGVSQNPRHKITKRGQNVTFRCDPISEHNRLYWYRQTLGQGPEFLTYFQNEAQLEKSRLLSDRFSAERPKGSFSTLEIQRTEQGDSAMYLCASSLIASTDTQYFGPGTRLTVL.

The rearrangement links TRBV4-1 to TRBJ1-1; D is ambiguous. Germline V CDR1 and CDR2: MGHRA, YSYEKL. The CDR3 sequence is 14 residues long. Trimming removed 1 base at V and 4 bases at J, with 10 bases between. CDR3 region: CASSQGAWGTEAFF. CDR3 coding DNA: TGCGCCAGCAGCCAAGGGGCCTGGGGCACTGAAGCTTTCTTT.

This clonotype was seen only a few times. The chain links TRBV27 to TRBJ2-5; 13 nucleotides line up with TRBD2. CDR3 size: 16 residues. V was pared by 6 bases and J by 5 bases, with 9 bases of the junction left unmatched. Germline loops: CDR1 MNHEY, CDR2 SMNVEV (reference sequence). The CDR3 reads CASSFSRGLAGETQYF. Written as DNA, the CDR3 is TGTGCCAGCAGCTTTAGCCGGGGACTAGCGGGGGAGACCCAGTACTTC.

In this sample, this clonotype turned up many times. The chain recombines TRBV7-9 with TRBJ2-5; D is perhaps TRBD1 (5 bases). The CDR3 contains 15 residues. Looked up from germline, CDR1 is SEHNR and CDR2 is FQNEAQ (reference sequence). Trimming removed 1 base from V and 2 bases from J, with 11 bases in between. CDR3 region: CASSLGPAGQETQYF. The CDR3 DNA sequence: TGTGCCAGCAGCTTAGGCCCGGCAGGGCAAGAGACCCAGTACTTC.

This clonotype has more than one count but fewer than ten. This CDR3 is CASSLLAPRYEQYF. The CDR3 DNA reads as TGTGCCAGCAGCCTCCTGGCGCCGCGCTACGAGCAGTACTTC. The chain couples TRBV7-2 to TRBJ2-7; D gene ambiguous. V was trimmed by 5 bases and J by 3 bases, leaving 14 bases between them. Looked up from germline, CDR1 is SGHTA and CDR2 is FQGNSA. The CDR3 is 14 amino acids.

There are many counts of this clonotype. The CDR3 reads CASSQSRQPNSPLHF. The CDR3 DNA reads TGTGCCAGCAGCCAATCCCGGCAGCCAAATTCACCCCTCCACTTT. The chain carries TRBV16 and TRBJ1-6, with D unresolved. Trimming removed 0 bases from V and 7 bases from J, with 10 bases in between. The CDR3 totals 15 residues. Germline loops: CDR1 KGHSY, CDR2 FQNENV.

The chain couples TRBV30 to TRBJ1-2; D unclear. The CDR3 has 12 residues. Trimming took off 3 bases at V and 2 bases at J, with 7 bases between the two ends. Germline CDR1 and CDR2: GTSNPN and SVGIG (reference sequence). In nucleotides, the CDR3 is TGTGCCTGGAGCCCCGGGAACTATGGCTACACCTTC. Translated, it gives CAWSPGNYGYTF.

This clonotype was picked up a small number of times. This chain connects TRBV25-1 to TRBJ2-7; perhaps D is TRBD1 or TRBD2 (5 bases each). The V end lost 6 bases, the J end lost 8 bases, and 23 bases lay between the germline ends. Germline V lookup: CDR1 MGHDK, CDR2 SYGVNS. CDR3 length equals 15 residues. CDR3 nucleotides: TGTGCCAGCAGGGGTGAGGGGCCCCTGGACTGGAAGCAGTACTTC. Translation: CASRGEGPLDWKQYF.

This clonotype has a handful of counts. The J gene is TRBJ2-7, the V gene TRBV7-9; a possible D gene is TRBD2 (6 bases). Germline V gives CDR1 SEHNR, CDR2 FQNEAQ (reference sequence). The length of the CDR3 is 13 residues. The V and J ends lost 8 bases and 2 bases respectively, with 13 bases between them. CDR3 amino acids: CASVSGQAYEQYF. The CDR3 coding sequence is TGTGCCAGCGTGAGCGGGCAAGCCTACGAGCAGTACTTC. Using reference TRBV7-9 and TRBJ2-7 for the parts outside the CDR3, the full variable domain is DTGVSQNPRHKITKRGQNVTFRCDPISEHNRLYWYRQTLGQGPEFLTYFQNEAQLEKSRLLSDRFSAERPKGSFSTLEIQRTEQGDSAMYLCASVSGQAYEQYFGPGTRLTVT.